This record looks at one TCR beta chain sequence and its context. Its matching antigen is unknown. The data were taken from a study of T cells after yellow fever vaccination. Points from the study as a whole: The presence of abundant clonotypes contaminating from the bulk population was possible in FACS-sorted repertoires.

Trimming shortened V by 2 bases and J by 1 base, and 8 bases separated the two germline ends. CDR1 and CDR2 from the germline V gene are PRHDT and FYEKMQ (reference sequence). The CDR3 has 14 residues. They built TCR cDNA with 5'RACE template switching, a step that put in a universal primer site and UMIs. TCRdb independently ran MiXCR on the 5' RACE reads; one entry per CDR3 protein. The table includes about 350,000 distinct CDR3 sequences, 7% to 9% detected once. This clonotype was obtained from a man aged 18-30 years who received the YFV17D yellow fever vaccine. The genes are TRBV13 and TRBJ1-1; unclear D gene. The specimen was PBMCs, collected 35 to 50 days after the first yellow fever vaccination. Written as DNA, the CDR3 is TGTGCCAGCAGCTTAAGGCAGTCGAACACTGAAGCTTTCTTT. Translated, it gives CASSLRQSNTEAFF.